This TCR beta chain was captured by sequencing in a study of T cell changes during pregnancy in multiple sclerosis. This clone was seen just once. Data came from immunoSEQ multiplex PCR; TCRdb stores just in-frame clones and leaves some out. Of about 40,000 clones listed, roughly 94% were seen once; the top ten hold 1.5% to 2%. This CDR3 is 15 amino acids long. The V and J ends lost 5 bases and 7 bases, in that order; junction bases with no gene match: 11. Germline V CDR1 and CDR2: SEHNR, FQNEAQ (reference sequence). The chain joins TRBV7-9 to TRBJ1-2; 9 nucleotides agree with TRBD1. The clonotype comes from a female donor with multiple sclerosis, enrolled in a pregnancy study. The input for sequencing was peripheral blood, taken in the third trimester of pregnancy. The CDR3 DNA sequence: TGTGCCAGCAGCATTCCGACAGGGGGTCGAGGTGGCTACACCTTC. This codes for CASSIPTGGRGGYTF.